This T cell receptor beta chain originates from a study of blood T cells in healthy people across ages. With 2 bases removed from V and 3 bases from J, the gap between germline ends came to 11 bases. The CDR3 is 14 amino acids. Per the germline V gene, CDR1 is SGHTA and CDR2 is FQGNSA. Primed by a sample-barcoded 5' primer and a J-beta primer mix, a second PCR proceeded for about 7 to 11 cycles. TCRdb re-called the 5' RACE reads through MiXCR, storing one row per CDR3 protein. The data hold 910,000 or so distinct CDR3 sequences, with just over 50% observed a single time. This clonotype was obtained from a woman aged 60-75 years in good health. The genes are TRBV7-2 and TRBJ2-7; D gene uncertain. The sequencing sample was made of blood. CDR3 in amino acids: CASSLTLASYEQYF. For the CDR3, the DNA is TGTGCCAGCAGCTTAACGTTAGCCAGCTACGAGCAGTACTTC.